This T cell receptor (beta chain) came from a study of blood T cell repertoires in COVID-19. Study overall: The origin of the acute and convalescent COVID-19 samples was the United States, Italy and Spain. T cells, B-cell-depleted T cells, or PBMCs provided the cDNA or gDNA that served as material.

Profiling relied on immunoSEQ multiplex PCR, and the TCRdb table lists in-frame clones only, not all of them. The data show some 200,000 clones, with about 90% seen just once and roughly 8.4% held by the top ten. Everyone who took part was about 18 to 90 years old, and they came from 24 US areas. Membership in each cohort depended on participant-reported clinical history. Germline lookup yields CDR1 SGDLS and CDR2 YYNGEE. The CDR3 contains 19 residues. V was pared by 2 bases and J by 0 bases, with 11 bases of the junction left unmatched. The V gene is TRBV9, the J gene TRBJ2-6; 7 bases are a match to TRBD1. The receptor was isolated from a woman between 18 and 29 years old who had recovered from COVID-19. Material for sequencing was PBMCs or T cells enriched from blood (not recorded which). DNA of the CDR3: TGTGCCAGCAGCGTCCCGAGGGGGCTAACGCCCTCTGGGGCCAACGTCCTGACTTTC. Encoded protein: CASSVPRGLTPSGANVLTF.